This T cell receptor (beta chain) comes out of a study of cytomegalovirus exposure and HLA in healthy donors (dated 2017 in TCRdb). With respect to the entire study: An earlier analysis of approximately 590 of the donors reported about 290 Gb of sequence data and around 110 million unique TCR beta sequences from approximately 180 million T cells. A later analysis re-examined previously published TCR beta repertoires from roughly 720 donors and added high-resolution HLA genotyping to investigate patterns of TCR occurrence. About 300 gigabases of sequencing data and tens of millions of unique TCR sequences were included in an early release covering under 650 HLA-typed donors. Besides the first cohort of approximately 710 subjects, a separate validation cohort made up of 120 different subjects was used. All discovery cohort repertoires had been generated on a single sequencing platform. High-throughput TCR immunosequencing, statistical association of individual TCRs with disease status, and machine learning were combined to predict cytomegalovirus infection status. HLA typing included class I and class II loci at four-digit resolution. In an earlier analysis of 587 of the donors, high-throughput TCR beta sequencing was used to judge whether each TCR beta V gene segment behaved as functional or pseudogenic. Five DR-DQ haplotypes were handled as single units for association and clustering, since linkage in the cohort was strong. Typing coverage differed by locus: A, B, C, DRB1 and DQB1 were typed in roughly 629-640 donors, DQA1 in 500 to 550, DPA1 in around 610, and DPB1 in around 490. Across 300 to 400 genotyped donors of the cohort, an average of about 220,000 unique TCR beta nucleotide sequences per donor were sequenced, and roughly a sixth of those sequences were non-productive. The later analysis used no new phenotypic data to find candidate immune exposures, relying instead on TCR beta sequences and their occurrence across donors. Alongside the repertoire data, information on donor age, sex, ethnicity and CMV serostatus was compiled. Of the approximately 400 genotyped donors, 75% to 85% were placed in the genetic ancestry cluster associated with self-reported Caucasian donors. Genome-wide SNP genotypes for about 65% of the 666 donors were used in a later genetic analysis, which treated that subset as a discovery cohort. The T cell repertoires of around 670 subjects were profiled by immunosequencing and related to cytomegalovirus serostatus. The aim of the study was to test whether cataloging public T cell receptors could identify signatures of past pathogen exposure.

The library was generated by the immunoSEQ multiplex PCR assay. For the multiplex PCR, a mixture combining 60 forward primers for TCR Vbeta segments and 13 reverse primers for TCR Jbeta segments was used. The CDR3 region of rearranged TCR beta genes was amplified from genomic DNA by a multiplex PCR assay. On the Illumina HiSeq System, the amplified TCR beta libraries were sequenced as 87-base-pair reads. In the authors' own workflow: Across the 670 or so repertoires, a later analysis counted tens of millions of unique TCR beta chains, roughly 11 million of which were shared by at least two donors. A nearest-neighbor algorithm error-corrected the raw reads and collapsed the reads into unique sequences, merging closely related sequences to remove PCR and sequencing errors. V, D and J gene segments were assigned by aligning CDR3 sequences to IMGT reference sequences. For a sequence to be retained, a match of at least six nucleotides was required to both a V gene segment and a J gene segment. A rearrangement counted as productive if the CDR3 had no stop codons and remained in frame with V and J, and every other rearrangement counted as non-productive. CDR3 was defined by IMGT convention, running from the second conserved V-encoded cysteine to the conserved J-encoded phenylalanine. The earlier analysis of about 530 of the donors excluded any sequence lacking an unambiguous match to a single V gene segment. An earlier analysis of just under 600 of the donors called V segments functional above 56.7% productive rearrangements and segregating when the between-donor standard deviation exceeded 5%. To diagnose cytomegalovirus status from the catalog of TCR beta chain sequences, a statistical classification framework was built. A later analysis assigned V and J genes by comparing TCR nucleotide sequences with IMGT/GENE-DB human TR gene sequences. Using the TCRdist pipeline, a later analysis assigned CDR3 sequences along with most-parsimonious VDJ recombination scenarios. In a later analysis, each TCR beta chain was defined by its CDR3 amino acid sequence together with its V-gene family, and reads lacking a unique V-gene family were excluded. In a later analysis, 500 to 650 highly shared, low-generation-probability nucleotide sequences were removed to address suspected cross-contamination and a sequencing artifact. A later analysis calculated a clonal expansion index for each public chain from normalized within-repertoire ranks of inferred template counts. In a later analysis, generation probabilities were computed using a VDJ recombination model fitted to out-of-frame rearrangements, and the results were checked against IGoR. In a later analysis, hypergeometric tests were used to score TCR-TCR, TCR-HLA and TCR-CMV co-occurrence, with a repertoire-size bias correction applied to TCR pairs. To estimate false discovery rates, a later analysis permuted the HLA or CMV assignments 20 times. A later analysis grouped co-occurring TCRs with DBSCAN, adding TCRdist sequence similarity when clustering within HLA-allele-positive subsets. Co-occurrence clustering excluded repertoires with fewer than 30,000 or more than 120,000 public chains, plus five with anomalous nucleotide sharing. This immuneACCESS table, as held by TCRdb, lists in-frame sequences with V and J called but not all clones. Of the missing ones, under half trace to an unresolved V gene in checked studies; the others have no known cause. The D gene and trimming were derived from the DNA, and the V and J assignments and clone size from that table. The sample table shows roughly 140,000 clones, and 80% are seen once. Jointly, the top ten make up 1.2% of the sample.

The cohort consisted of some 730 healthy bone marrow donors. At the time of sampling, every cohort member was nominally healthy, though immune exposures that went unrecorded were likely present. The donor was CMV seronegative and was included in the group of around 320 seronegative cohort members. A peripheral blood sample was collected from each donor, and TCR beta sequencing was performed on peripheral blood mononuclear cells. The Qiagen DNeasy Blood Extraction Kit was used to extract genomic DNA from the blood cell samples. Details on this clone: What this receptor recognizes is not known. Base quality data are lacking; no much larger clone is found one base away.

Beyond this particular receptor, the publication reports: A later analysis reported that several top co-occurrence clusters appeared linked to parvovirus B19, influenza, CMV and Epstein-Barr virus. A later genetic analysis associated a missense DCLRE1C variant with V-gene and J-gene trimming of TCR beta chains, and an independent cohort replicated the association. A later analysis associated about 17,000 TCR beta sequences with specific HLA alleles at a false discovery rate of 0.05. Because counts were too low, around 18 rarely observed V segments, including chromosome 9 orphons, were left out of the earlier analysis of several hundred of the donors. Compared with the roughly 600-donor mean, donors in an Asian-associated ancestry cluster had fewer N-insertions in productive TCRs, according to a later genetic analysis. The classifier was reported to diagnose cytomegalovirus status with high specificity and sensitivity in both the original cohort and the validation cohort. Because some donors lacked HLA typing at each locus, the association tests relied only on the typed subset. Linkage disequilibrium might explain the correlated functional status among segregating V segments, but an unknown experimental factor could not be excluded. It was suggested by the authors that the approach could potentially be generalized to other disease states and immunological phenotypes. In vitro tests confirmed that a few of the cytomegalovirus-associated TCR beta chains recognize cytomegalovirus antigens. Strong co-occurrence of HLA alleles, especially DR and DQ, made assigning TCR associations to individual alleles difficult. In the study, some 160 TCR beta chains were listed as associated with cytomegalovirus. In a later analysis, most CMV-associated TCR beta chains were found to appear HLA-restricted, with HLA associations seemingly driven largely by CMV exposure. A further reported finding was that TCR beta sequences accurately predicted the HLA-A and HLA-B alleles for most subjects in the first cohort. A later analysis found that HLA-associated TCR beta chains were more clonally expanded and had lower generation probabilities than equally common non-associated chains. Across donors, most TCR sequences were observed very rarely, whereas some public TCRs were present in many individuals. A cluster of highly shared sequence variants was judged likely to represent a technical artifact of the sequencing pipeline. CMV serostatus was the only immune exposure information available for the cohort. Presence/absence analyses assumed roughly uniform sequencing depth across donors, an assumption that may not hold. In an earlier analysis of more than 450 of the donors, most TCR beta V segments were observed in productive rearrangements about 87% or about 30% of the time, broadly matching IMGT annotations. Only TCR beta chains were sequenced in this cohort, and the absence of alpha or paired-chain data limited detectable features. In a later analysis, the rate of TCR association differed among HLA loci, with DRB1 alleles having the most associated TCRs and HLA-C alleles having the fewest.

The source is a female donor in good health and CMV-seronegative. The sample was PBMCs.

This receptor has the CDR3 CASSQVIGSGKYNEQFF. The DNA sequence is TGCGCCAGCAGCCAAGTCATAGGGAGCGGGAAGTACAATGAGCAGTTCTTC. Recombination linked TRBV4-1 to TRBJ2-1, with 7 bases matching TRBD2. After removal of 1 base from V and 4 bases from J, the junction retains 10 bases not matched to a gene. The CDR3, from cysteine to phenylalanine, totals 17 residues. Only the CDR3 region is kept as DNA, spanning 51 bases read in frame from base 1. CDR1 and CDR2, looked up from the germline V gene, are MGHRA and YSYEKL.